This TCR beta chain emerged from a study of beta chain features in type 1 diabetes (dated by TCRdb to between 2018 and 2020). About the full investigation: No differences in mean age, gender distribution, total cell number or subset yield were found between patients and healthy donors. A total of roughly 110 million sorted cells were examined across all samples, and the number of cells per subset was strongly correlated with RNA yield. The study compared TCRB repertoires of sorted circulating CD4+ T cell subsets between recently diagnosed type 1 diabetes patients and matched healthy donors. Regulatory and stem cell-like memory subsets were isolated from only 8 patients and roughly eight healthy donors, whereas naive and central memory subsets came from all 30 or so donors.

The entire amount of isolated RNA was reverse transcribed using the High Capacity cDNA Reverse Transcription Kit, so the sequenced TCRB transcripts were expressed ones. Deep immunoSEQ sequencing was applied to naive, central memory and regulatory T cell samples, giving an average of about 3.6 million total reads per sample. Sorted cells were lysed in RLT buffer, and RNA was extracted using DNase-treated RNeasy Micro or Mini kits according to cell number. Each cell subset was processed separately to prevent cross-contamination, with patient and healthy donor samples processed together. The immunoSEQ multiplex PCR was used to amplify TCRB sequences from cDNA, generating 87-bp fragments that spanned the CDR3 region. Sequencing of the amplicons was done on the Illumina HiSeq platform. Per the source publication's procedure: Synthetic template baselines were used to correct PCR bias computationally, reads within Hamming distance 2 were collapsed, and singletons that could not be merged were discarded. Reads were aligned against IMGT so that V, D and J genes, CDR3 length and insertions or deletions at six rearrangement sites could be assigned. Within each subset, clonotype counts were normalized to sorted cell number, after which true diversity and Gini coefficients were computed with the tcR R package. The overlap coefficient, calculated on TCRB nucleotide sequences, was used to measure repertoire sharing. Out-of-frame TCRB sequences from naive cells were analyzed as a proxy for the pre-selection repertoire. TCRdb took this table from immuneACCESS and kept in-frame rearrangements with V and J called. Such tables lack part of the clones; where checked against another copy, unresolved V genes explain under half of the gap, and the rest is unexplained. The V and J calls and the clone size are those of that table, but D and trimming were determined from the DNA. This sample is represented by more than 550,000 clones; about 14% of them were singletons. The ten largest clonotypes hold 0.04% of the sample.

Worth noting for this clone: The antigen it recognizes is unknown. No much larger clone is present one base from it, and per-base qualities are unavailable.

Each donor gave one peripheral blood draw, averaging approximately 0.12 L, which was collected into heparinised tubes. Using a panel that included CD45RO, CCR7, CD25, CD127, CD95 and CD27, naive, central memory, regulatory and stem cell-like memory CD4+ T cells were sorted on a BD FACSAria II. A purity above 98% was achieved for all sorted populations. PBMCs were isolated immediately by Lymphoprep density gradient centrifugation and stained directly without culture. So that batch effects would be minimized, each experiment stained and sorted samples in pairs, pairing one healthy donor with one patient. The research as a whole found: The naive, central memory and regulatory TCRB repertoires appeared to resemble one another more closely among patients than among healthy donors. Shorter templates might have been favored by PCR, but patient and control samples were amplified and corrected together, so both groups would have been affected equally by any skew. Because the HLA sub-analyses included only small numbers of individuals, any influence of HLA type on TCRB rearrangement was left unresolved. Fewer insertions and more nucleotide deletions at VDJ recombination sites were observed in patients with type 1 diabetes, implying thymic rearrangement abnormalities. Because cDNA was sequenced instead of genomic DNA, highly expressing activated cells could be over-represented, though the groups showed no difference in activation or CD3 levels. In all four CD4+ subsets, TCRB CDR3 length was moderately but significantly shorter in type 1 diabetes patients.

The receptor's source is a man aged 18 to 29 with type 1 diabetes. The sample was naive CD4+ T cells from blood. This specimen's cell subset or site label, per the study, means: true naive CD4+ T cells.

This receptor carries the CDR3 CASSRGVGDTEAFF. The nucleotides are TGTGCCAGCAGCCGGGGCGTTGGGGACACTGAAGCTTTCTTT. This sequence uses TRBV7-2 and TRBJ1-1; TRBD1 is a possible D gene, resting on 5 matching bases. V drops 5 bases and J drops 3 bases, leaving 13 bases in between. The CDR3 measures 14 amino acids from cysteine to phenylalanine. Just CDR3 DNA is preserved here, 42 bases in frame from base 1. CDR1 and CDR2, per the germline V gene, are SGHTA and FQGNSA.